This T cell receptor beta chain came from a study of shared clonotypes between healthy human individuals. Study at large: Per-donor plates numbered three CD4 naive, three CD4 memory, two CD8 naive and one CD8 memory.

The authors' processing: For the immunoSEQ data, sequences were junction-only without quality scores, so filtering differed. Method: immunoSEQ multiplex PCR; TCRdb's copy keeps in-frame clones and lacks some. V and J calls and clone size are those listed in that table; D and trimming were worked out from the DNA. The table records approximately 2,300,000 clones, 85% to 95% of them present only once. Note on this clone: As yet, its antigen is unknown.

V was shortened by 0 bases and J by 2 bases, with 10 bases between the two germline ends. The CDR3 consists of 15 residues. Germline V gene lookup returns CDR1 SGHRS and CDR2 YFSETQ. Study results and limitations: Non-shared clonotypes showed lower generation probabilities than clonotypes common to all four donors. Generally, estimated richness proved larger in naive subsets than it did in memory subsets.

The gene calls are TRBV5-1 and TRBJ2-3; possibly TRBD1 for D (6 bases). The receptor was isolated from a man younger than 30 in good health. Some clones in this sample may be carry-over from other donors' samples. The sequenced material came from naive CD4+ T cells from PBMCs. Subset given: CD45RA+ positively selected. The CDR3 DNA sequence: TGCGCCAGCAGCTTGGGGCAGGGGCCCACAGATACGCAGTATTTT. This translates into CASSLGQGPTDTQYF.